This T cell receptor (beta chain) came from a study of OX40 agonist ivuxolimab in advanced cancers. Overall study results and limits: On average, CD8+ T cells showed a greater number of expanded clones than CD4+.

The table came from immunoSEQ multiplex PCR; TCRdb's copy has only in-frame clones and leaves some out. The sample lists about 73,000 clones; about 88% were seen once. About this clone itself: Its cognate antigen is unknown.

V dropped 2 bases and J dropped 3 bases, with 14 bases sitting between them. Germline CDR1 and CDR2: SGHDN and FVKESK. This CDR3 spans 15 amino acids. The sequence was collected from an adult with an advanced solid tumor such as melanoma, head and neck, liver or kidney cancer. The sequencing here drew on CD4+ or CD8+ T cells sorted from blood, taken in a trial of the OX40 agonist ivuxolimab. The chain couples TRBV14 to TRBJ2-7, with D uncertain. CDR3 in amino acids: CASSQNHGAHYEQYF. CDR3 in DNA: TGTGCCAGCAGCCAAAATCATGGAGCACACTACGAGCAGTACTTC.